This T cell receptor (beta chain) was identified in a study of cytomegalovirus exposure and HLA in healthy donors (dated by TCRdb to about 2017). Some background on the complete study: In an earlier analysis of 587 of the donors, approximately 260 Gb of sequence data and some 120 million unique TCR beta sequences from about 179 million T cells were reported. Several DR-DQ haplotypes were handled as single units for association and clustering because linkage in the cohort was strong. The study used immunosequencing to profile the T cell repertoires of more than 650 subjects and linked those repertoires to cytomegalovirus serostatus. All discovery cohort repertoires had been generated using a single sequencing platform. Among the roughly 390 genotyped donors, 75% to 90% belonged to the genetic ancestry cluster associated with self-reported Caucasian donors. Among 398 genotyped donors of the cohort, an average of around 240,000 unique TCR beta nucleotide sequences were sequenced per donor, 15% to 20% of them non-productive. Alongside the repertoire data, information on donor age, sex, ethnicity and CMV serostatus was compiled. Both class I and class II loci were covered by HLA typing, at four-digit resolution. The study combined high-throughput TCR immunosequencing, statistical association of individual TCRs with disease status, and machine learning to predict cytomegalovirus infection status. The study aimed to test whether signatures of past pathogen exposure could be identified by cataloging public T cell receptors. Rather than drawing on any new phenotypic data, the later analysis identified candidate immune exposures from TCR beta sequences and the way those sequences occurred across donors. The number of donors typed differed by locus, with about 629-640 for A, B, C, DRB1 and DQB1, roughly 520 for DQA1, nearly 610 for DPA1, and over 400 for DPB1. Along with the approximately 620-subject first cohort, a separate validation cohort of around 110 different subjects was used. A later genetic analysis used genome-wide SNP genotypes for about 65% of the roughly 670 donors, treating that subset as a discovery cohort. About 320 gigabases of sequencing data and approximately 93 million unique TCR sequences were included in an early release covering several hundred HLA-typed donors. To study patterns of TCR occurrence, a later analysis re-analyzed previously published TCR beta repertoires from just over 650 donors and added high-resolution HLA genotyping. An earlier analysis of roughly 600 of the donors used high-throughput TCR beta sequencing to judge whether each TCR beta V gene segment behaved as functional or pseudogenic.

From its cysteine to its phenylalanine, the CDR3 spans 14 amino acids. Left in the record is the CDR3 DNA by itself, 42 bases read in frame from the first base. V is pruned by 6 bases and J by 9 bases, leaving 10 bases of the junction without a gene match. The germline V gene specifies SQVTM as CDR1 and ANQGSEA as CDR2. The cohort was made up of hundreds of healthy bone marrow donors. At the time of sampling, all cohort members were nominally healthy, though unrecorded immune exposures were likely present. The donor tested CMV seropositive and was one of the 289 seropositive cohort members. Each donor provided a peripheral blood sample, and peripheral blood mononuclear cells were used for TCR beta sequencing. The Qiagen DNeasy Blood Extraction Kit was used to extract genomic DNA from the blood cell samples. Library generation was performed with the immunoSEQ multiplex PCR assay. A mixture of 60 forward primers for TCR Vbeta segments and 13 reverse primers for TCR Jbeta segments was used in the multiplex PCR. The CDR3 region of rearranged TCR beta genes was amplified from genomic DNA by a multiplex PCR assay. The Illumina HiSeq System was used to sequence the amplified TCR beta libraries as 87-base-pair reads. As for how the authors treated the data: In a later analysis, roughly 80 million unique TCR beta chains were counted across the 500 to 850 repertoires, and roughly 10 million of these chains were shared by at least two donors. Raw reads were error-corrected and collapsed into unique sequences by a nearest-neighbor algorithm in which closely related sequences were merged to remove PCR and sequencing errors. Alignment of CDR3 sequences to IMGT reference sequences was used to assign V, D and J gene segments. For a sequence to be retained, a match of at least six nucleotides to both a V gene segment and a J gene segment was required. A rearrangement counted as productive if the CDR3 had no stop codons and remained in frame with V and J, and every other rearrangement counted as non-productive. CDR3 was defined according to IMGT convention as the region running from the second conserved V-encoded cysteine to the conserved J-encoded phenylalanine. In an earlier analysis of more than 550 of the donors, sequences lacking an unambiguous match to a single V gene segment were excluded. An earlier analysis of 587 of the donors called V segments functional above 56.7% productive rearrangements and segregating when the between-donor standard deviation exceeded 5%. A statistical classification framework was built to diagnose cytomegalovirus status from the catalog of TCR beta chain sequences. In a later analysis, TCR nucleotide sequences were compared against IMGT/GENE-DB human TR gene sequences so that V and J genes could be assigned. Using the TCRdist pipeline, a later analysis assigned CDR3 sequences along with most-parsimonious VDJ recombination scenarios. A later analysis defined each TCR beta chain by its CDR3 amino acid sequence plus V-gene family, and excluded reads lacking a unique V-gene family. In a later analysis, around 650 highly shared, low-generation-probability nucleotide sequences were removed to address suspected cross-contamination and a sequencing artifact. A later analysis calculated a clonal expansion index for each public chain from normalized within-repertoire ranks of inferred template counts. In a later analysis, generation probabilities were computed using a VDJ recombination model fitted to out-of-frame rearrangements, and the results were checked against IGoR. Hypergeometric tests were used in a later analysis to score TCR-TCR, TCR-HLA and TCR-CMV co-occurrence, with a repertoire-size bias correction applied to the TCR pairs. A later analysis estimated false discovery rates by permuting HLA or CMV assignments 20 times. In a later analysis, co-occurring TCRs were grouped using DBSCAN, with TCRdist sequence similarity added in when clustering inside HLA-allele-positive subsets. Repertoires with fewer than 30,000 or more than 120,000 public chains were left out of co-occurrence clustering, as were a handful of repertoires with anomalous nucleotide sharing. TCRdb's version of the immuneACCESS table is confined to in-frame rearrangements and falls short of the full clone set. An unresolved V gene accounts for under half of the shortfall where checked; the remainder is of unknown origin. The V and J calls and clone size are taken from that table; D and trimming were inferred from the DNA. This sample holds about 170,000 clones; 80% were observed only once. In total, the top ten clones hold around 4.1% of the sample.

On this clone: Its antigen specificity is not known. Base-call qualities are not available, and no considerably larger clone is one nucleotide away.

General findings and caveats noted by the study authors: Most CMV-associated TCR beta chains appeared to be HLA-restricted in a later analysis, and the HLA associations seemed to be driven largely by CMV exposure. Specific HLA alleles were associated with roughly 17,000 TCR beta sequences at a false discovery rate of 0.05 in a later analysis. Correlated functional status among segregating V segments might be attributable to linkage disequilibrium, but an unknown experimental factor could not be ruled out. It was suggested by the authors that the approach could potentially be generalized to other disease states and immunological phenotypes. In a later analysis, HLA-associated TCR beta chains were found to be more clonally expanded and to have lower generation probabilities than equally common non-associated chains. While some public TCRs were present in many individuals, most TCR sequences turned up only very rarely across donors. Roughly uniform sequencing depth across donors was assumed in presence/absence analyses, although this assumption may not hold. Broadly in line with IMGT annotations, most TCR beta V segments showed up in productive rearrangements about 90% or about 30% of the time in an earlier analysis of around 600 of the donors. A cluster of highly shared sequence variants was judged likely to represent a technical artifact of the sequencing pipeline. A further reported finding was that TCR beta sequences accurately predicted the HLA-A and HLA-B alleles for most subjects in the first cohort. The cohort was sequenced for TCR beta chains only, and without alpha or paired-chain data the features that could be detected were limited. The only immune exposure information available for the cohort was CMV serostatus. In the study, some 160 TCR beta chains were listed as associated with cytomegalovirus. V-gene and J-gene trimming of TCR beta chains was associated with a missense DCLRE1C variant in a later genetic analysis, and the association was replicated in an independent cohort. When HLA alleles, especially DR and DQ, strongly co-occurred, attributing TCR associations to individual alleles was difficult. HLA typing was unavailable for some donors at each locus, so association tests used only the typed subset. According to a later genetic analysis, donors in an Asian-associated ancestry cluster had fewer N-insertions in productive TCRs than the roughly 700-donor mean. According to a later analysis, TCR association rates differed among HLA loci, with DRB1 alleles showing the most associated TCRs and HLA-C alleles showing the fewest. Some IMGT-functional V segments, including TRBV6-2 and TRBV6-3, could not be told apart with the 87-base-pair reads, so those segments were excluded. In both the original and validation cohorts, the classifier was reported to diagnose cytomegalovirus status with high specificity and sensitivity. In vitro tests confirmed that a few of the cytomegalovirus-associated TCR beta chains recognize cytomegalovirus antigens. Because counts were too low, more than 15 rarely observed V segments, including chromosome 9 orphons, were excluded from the earlier analysis of several hundred of the donors. A later analysis reported that several top co-occurrence clusters appeared linked to parvovirus B19, influenza, CMV and Epstein-Barr virus.

What was sequenced was PBMCs. This receptor was taken from a woman in her forties or fifties in good health and CMV-seropositive. The V and J genes are TRBV29-1 and TRBJ2-1; 11 nucleotides in the junction match TRBD2. The nucleotide sequence is given as TGCAGCGTCGAGACTAGCGGGACGAGAGGTGAGCAGTTCTTC. Its protein reads: CSVETSGTRGEQFF.